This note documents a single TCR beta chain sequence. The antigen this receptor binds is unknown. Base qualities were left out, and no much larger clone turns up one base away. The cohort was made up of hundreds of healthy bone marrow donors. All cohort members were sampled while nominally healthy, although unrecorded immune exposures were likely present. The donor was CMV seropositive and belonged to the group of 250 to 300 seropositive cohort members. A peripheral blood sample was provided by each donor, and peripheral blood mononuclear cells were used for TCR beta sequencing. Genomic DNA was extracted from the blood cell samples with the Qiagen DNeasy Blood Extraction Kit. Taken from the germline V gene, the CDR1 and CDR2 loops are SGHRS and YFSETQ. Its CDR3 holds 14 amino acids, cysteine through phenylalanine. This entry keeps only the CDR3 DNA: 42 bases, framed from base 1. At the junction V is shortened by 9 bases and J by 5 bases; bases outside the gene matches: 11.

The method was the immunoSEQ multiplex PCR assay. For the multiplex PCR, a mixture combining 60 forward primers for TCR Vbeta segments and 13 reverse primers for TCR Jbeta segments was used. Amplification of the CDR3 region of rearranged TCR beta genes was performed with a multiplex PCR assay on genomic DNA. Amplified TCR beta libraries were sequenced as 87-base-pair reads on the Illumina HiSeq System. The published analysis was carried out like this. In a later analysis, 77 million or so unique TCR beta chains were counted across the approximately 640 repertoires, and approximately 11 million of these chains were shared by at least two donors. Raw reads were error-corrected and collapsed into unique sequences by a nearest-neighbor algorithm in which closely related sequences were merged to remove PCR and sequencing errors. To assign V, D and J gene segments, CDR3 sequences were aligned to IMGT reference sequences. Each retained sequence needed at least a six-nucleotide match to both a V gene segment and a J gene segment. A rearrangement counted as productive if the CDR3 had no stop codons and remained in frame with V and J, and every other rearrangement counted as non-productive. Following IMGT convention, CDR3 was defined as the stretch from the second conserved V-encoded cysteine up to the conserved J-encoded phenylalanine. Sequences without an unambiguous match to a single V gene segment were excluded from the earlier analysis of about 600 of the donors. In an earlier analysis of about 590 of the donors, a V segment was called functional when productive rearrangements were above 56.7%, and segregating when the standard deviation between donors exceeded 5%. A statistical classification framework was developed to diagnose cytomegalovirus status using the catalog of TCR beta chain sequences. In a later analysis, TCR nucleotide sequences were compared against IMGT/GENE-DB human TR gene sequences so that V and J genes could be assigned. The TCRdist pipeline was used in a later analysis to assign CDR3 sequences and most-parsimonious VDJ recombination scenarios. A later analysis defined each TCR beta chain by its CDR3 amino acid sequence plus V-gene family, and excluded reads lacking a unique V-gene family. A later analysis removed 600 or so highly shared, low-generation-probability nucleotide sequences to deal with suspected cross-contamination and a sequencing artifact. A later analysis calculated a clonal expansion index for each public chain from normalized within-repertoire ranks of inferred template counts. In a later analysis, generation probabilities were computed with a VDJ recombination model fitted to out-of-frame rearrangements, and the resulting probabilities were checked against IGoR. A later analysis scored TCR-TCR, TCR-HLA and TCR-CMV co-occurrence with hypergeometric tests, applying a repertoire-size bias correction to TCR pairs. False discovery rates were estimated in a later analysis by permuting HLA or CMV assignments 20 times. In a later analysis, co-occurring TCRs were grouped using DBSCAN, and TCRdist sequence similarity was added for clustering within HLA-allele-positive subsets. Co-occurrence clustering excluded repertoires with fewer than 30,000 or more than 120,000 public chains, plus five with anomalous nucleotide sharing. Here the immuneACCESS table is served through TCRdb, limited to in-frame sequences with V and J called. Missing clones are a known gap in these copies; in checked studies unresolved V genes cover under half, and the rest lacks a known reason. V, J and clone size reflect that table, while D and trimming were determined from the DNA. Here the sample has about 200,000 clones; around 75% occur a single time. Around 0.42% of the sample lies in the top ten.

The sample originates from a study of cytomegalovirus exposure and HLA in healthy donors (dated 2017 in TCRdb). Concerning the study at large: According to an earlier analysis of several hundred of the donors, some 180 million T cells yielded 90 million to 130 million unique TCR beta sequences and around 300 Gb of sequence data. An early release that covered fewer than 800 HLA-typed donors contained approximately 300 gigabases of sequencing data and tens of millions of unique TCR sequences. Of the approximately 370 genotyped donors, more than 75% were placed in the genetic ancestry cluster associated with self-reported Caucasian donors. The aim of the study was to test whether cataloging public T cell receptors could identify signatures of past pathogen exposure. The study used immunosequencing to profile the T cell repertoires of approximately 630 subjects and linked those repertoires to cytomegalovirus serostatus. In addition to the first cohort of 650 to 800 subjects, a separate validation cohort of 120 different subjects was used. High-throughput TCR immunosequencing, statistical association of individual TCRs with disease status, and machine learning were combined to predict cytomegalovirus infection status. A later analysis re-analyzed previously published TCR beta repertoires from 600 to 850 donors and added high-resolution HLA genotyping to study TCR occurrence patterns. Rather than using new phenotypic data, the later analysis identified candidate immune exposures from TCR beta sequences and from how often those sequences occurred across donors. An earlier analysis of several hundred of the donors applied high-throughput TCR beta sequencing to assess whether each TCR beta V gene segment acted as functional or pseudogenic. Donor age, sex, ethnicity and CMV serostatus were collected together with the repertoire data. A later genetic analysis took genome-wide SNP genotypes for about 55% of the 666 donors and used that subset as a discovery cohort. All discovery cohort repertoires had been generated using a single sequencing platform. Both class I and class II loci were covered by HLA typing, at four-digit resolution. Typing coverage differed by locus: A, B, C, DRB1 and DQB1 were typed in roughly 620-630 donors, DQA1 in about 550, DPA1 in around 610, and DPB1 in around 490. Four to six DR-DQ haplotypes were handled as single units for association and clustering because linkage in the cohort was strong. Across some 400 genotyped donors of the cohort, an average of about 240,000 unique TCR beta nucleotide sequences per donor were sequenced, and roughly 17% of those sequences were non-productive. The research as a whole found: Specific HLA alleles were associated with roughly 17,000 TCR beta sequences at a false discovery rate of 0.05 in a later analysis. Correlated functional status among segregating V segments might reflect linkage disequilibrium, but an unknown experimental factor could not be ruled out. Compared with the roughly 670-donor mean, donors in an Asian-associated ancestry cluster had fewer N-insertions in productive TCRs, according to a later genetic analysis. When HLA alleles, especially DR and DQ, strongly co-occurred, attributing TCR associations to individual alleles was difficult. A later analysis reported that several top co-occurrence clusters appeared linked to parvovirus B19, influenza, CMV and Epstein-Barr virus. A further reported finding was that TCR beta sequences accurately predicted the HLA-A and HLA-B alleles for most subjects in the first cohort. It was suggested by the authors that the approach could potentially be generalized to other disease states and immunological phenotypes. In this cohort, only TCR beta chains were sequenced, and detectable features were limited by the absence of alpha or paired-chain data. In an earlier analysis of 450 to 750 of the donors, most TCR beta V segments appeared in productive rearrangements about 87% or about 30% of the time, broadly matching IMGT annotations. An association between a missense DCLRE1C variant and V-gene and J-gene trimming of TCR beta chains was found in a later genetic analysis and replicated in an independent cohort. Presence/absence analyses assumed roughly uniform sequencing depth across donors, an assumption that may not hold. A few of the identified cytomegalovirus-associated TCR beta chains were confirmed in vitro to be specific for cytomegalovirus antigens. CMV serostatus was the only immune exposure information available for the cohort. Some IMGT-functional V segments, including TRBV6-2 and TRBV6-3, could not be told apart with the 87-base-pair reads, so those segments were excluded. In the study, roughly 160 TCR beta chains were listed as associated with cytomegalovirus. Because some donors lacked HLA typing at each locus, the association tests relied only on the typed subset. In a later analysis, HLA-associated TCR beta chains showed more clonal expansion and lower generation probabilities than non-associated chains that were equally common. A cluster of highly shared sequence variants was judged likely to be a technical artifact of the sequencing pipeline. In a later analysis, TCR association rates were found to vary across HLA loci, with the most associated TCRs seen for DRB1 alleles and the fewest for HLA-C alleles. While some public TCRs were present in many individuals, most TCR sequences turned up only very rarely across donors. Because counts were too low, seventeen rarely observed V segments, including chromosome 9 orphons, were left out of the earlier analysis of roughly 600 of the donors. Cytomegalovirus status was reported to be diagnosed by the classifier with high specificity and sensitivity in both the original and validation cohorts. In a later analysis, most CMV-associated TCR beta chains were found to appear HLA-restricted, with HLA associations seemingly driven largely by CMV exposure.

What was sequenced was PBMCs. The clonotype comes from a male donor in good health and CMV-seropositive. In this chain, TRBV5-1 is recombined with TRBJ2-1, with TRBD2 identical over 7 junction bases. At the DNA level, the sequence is TGCGCCACCAAGTCCCGCGGGGGTAACAATGAGCAGTTCTTC. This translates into CATKSRGGNNEQFF.